This entry concerns a single T cell receptor (beta chain). Its antigen is not identified. These data belong to a study of T cell clonotyping in hematopoietic cell transplantation. Profiled with immunoSEQ multiplex PCR; TCRdb holds only in-frame clones, not every one. Of over 6,500 clones detected, about 96% appear once; the ten largest clones hold approximately 0.44%. Trimming stripped 5 bases from V and 0 bases from J, with 7 bases between. The CDR3 covers 12 residues. Germline V lookup: CDR1 SQVTM, CDR2 ANQGSEA. General study results and limits: Few recipient clonotypes overlapped donors; over 95% were de novo at given depth.

The origin of this receptor is a male patient between 40 and 49 years old who had an allogeneic stem cell transplant from a related donor, so the T cells may come from the graft donor. Some clones in this sample may be carry-over from other donors' samples. Sequencing was performed on PBMCs, taken 30 days after allogeneic stem cell transplant. This chain connects TRBV29-1 to TRBJ1-2; D is undetermined. The CDR3 DNA reads TGCAGCGTTTATGCACCTAACTATGGCTACACCTTC. It yields the protein CSVYAPNYGYTF.